This entry lists 27 T cell receptor beta chains sequenced from one sample in a study of long-term antiretroviral therapy in people with HIV. Samples were assayed with immunoSEQ v3.0 at survey level. The protocol was immunoSEQ multiplex PCR, while the TCRdb copy is restricted to in-frame clones and leaves out a portion. The table includes roughly 25,000 clones, more than 65% detected once. Sequenced material: unsorted PBMCs, taken 1.1 years before starting antiretroviral therapy. Source of these receptors: a woman aged 25 to 39 with HIV.

The chain employs TRBV12-5 and TRBJ2-3; D is unresolved. This CDR3 is 15 amino acids long. The V end lost 0 bases, the J end lost 2 bases, and 9 bases lay between the germline ends. Looked up from germline, CDR1 is LGHNT and CDR2 is FRNRAP. The CDR3 sequence: CASGLVQTSTDTQYF. The CDR3 bases are TGTGCTAGTGGTTTGGTCCAGACCTCCACAGATACGCAGTATTTT.

V usage is TRBV5-4 and J usage is TRBJ2-7, with 16 bases matching TRBD2. The CDR3 covers 16 residues. After removal of 3 bases from V and 4 bases from J, the junction contained 4 bases not matched to a gene. The germline gives CDR1 SGHNT, CDR2 YYREEE (reference sequence). The DNA for the CDR3 is TGTGCCAGCAGCTCCGGGACTAGCGGGGGGGGTTACGAGCAGTACTTC. This codes for CASSSGTSGGGYEQYF.

The chain uses TRBV18 and TRBJ2-5; D is tentatively TRBD1 or TRBD2 (6 bases each). Germline V gives CDR1 KGHSH, CDR2 LQKENI. There are 13 residues in the CDR3. Trimming left V 4 bases short and J 5 bases short, with 11 bases between. CDR3 amino acids: CASSLQGRETQYF. The CDR3 DNA is TGTGCCAGCTCACTCCAGGGGAGGGAGACCCAGTACTTC.

This chain uses TRBV29-1 with TRBJ2-3; D is uncertain. In germline, CDR1 is SQVTM, CDR2 ANQGSEA. With 3 bases removed from V and 1 base from J, the gap between germline ends came to 11 bases. The CDR3 is 14 residues long. In DNA, the CDR3 is TGCAGCGTTGAGGAGCCCTACGGCACAGATACGCAGTATTTT. The encoded protein is CSVEEPYGTDTQYF.

This clone was picked up a small number of times. V and J are TRBV10-3 and TRBJ1-2; D call uncertain. The CDR3 consists of 14 residues. Trimming left V 6 bases short and J 2 bases short, with 13 bases between. Per germline, CDR1 ENHRY and CDR2 SYGVKD. CDR3 nucleotides: TGTGCCATCAGCACTGGGGTCCTAAACTATGGCTACACCTTC. It encodes CAISTGVLNYGYTF.

V is TRBV15 and J is TRBJ1-5; D unresolved. This CDR3 is built from 13 residues. Germline CDR1 and CDR2: LNHNV and YYDKDF (reference sequence). V lost 0 bases to trimming and J lost 3 bases, with 3 bases between them. CDR3 DNA sequence: TGTGCCACCAGCAGAGAATACAATCAGCCCCAGCATTTT. Encoded protein: CATSREYNQPQHF.

The chain has TRBV7-8 and TRBJ1-2, with 9 bases matching TRBD1. Germline CDR1 is SGHVS and CDR2 is FQNEAQ. The CDR3 loop spans 15 amino acids. V was clipped by 5 bases and J by 3 bases; unmatched bases: 7. The CDR3: CASSLGTGRDYGYTF. The CDR3 nucleotides are TGTGCCAGCAGCCTCGGGACAGGGCGGGACTATGGCTACACCTTC.

For the CDR3, the DNA is TGTGCCAGCAGTGAAGCTAAGACAGGGGGCGCTTACGAGCAGTACTTC. Translation: CASSEAKTGGAYEQYF. V is TRBV2 and J is TRBJ2-7; 10 nucleotides align to TRBD1. The CDR3 runs to 16 residues. Germline V gene lookup returns CDR1 SNHLY and CDR2 FYNNEI. V trimming: 0 bases; J trimming: 4 bases; junction bases outside the gene matches: 6.

The chain couples TRBV14 to TRBJ2-3, with D perhaps being TRBD1 or TRBD2 (5 bases each). With 2 bases removed from V and 7 bases from J, the gap between germline ends came to 16 bases. This CDR3 spans 15 amino acids. From germline, CDR1 is SGHDN and CDR2 FVKESK. CDR3 protein: CASSQTGTYRNTQYF. In nucleotides, the CDR3 is TGTGCCAGCAGCCAAACGGGGACCTACCGGAATACGCAGTATTTT. The full variable domain, in which reference TRBV14 and TRBJ2-3 provide the parts outside the CDR3, is EAGVTQFPSHSVIEKGQTVTLRCDPISGHDNLYWYRRVMGKEIKFLLHFVKESKQDESGMPNNRFLAERTGGTYSTLKVQPAELEDSGVYFCASSQTGTYRNTQYFGPGTRLTVL.

This chain connects TRBV6-7 to TRBJ1-5, with 9 nucleotides matching TRBD1. TRBV6-7 is an open reading frame whose function is uncertain. The CDR3 is 16 amino acids. J was trimmed by 6 bases and V by 0 bases; bases with no gene match: 6. CDR3 region: CASSYSGTGRRQPQHF. The CDR3 DNA reads as TGTGCCAGCAGTTACTCGGGGACAGGGAGGCGTCAGCCCCAGCATTTT.

V gene TRBV5-1 combines with J gene TRBJ2-5; possibly TRBD2 for D (6 bases). Germline V gene sequence: CDR1 SGHRS, CDR2 YFSETQ. There are 14 residues in the CDR3. The V gene lost 5 bases and the J gene lost 3 bases, with 14 bases spanning the gap. Written as DNA, the CDR3 is TGCGCCAGCAGTCTCGGGGACTTCAAAGAGACCCAGTACTTC. This codes for CASSLGDFKETQYF. Using reference TRBV5-1 and TRBJ2-5 for the parts outside the CDR3, the full variable domain is KAGVTQTPRYLIKTRGQQVTLSCSPISGHRSVSWYQQTPGQGLQFLFEYFSETQRNKGNFPGRFSGRQFSNSRSEMNVSTLELGDSALYLCASSLGDFKETQYFGPGTRLLVL.

The V gene is TRBV30, the J gene TRBJ2-5, with TRBD2 matching over 13 bases. J was trimmed by 1 base and V by 5 bases; bases with no gene match: 7. The germline V gene has CDR1 GTSNPN and CDR2 SVGIG (reference sequence). This CDR3 region has 16 residues. This CDR3 reads CAWAIRLAGGQETQYF. CDR3 nucleotides: TGTGCCTGGGCGATACGACTAGCGGGGGGCCAAGAGACCCAGTACTTC. The variable domain in full, completed from reference TRBV30 and TRBJ2-5, reads SQTIHQWPATLVQPVGSPLSLECTVEGTSNPNLYWYRQAAGRGLQLLFYSVGIGQISSEVPQNLSASRPQDRQFILSSKKLLLSDSGFYLCAWAIRLAGGQETQYFGPGTRLLVL.

The chain uses TRBV18 and TRBJ1-1; 7 nucleotides agree with TRBD1. The V gene's germline CDR1 is KGHSH and CDR2 LQKENI. The CDR3 covers 14 residues. The V and J ends lost 8 bases and 0 bases, in that order; junction bases with no gene match: 6. CDR3 coding DNA: TGTGCCAGCCAAACAGGGGTGGTGAACACTGAAGCTTTCTTT. Translated: CASQTGVVNTEAFF.

V and J are TRBV19 and TRBJ1-1; D is ambiguous. Trimming stripped 7 bases from V and 3 bases from J, with 18 bases between. Germline CDR1 reads LNHDA; CDR2 reads SQIVND (reference sequence). The CDR3 runs to 15 residues. This chain's CDR3 is CASTEGGRGYTEAFF. The CDR3 coding sequence is TGTGCCAGTACGGAGGGAGGCCGTGGTTACACTGAAGCTTTCTTT.

The rearrangement links TRBV5-6 to TRBJ1-1; 8 bases line up with TRBD1. CDR3 length: 17 amino acids. From germline, CDR1 is SGHDT and CDR2 YYEEEE. Unmatched junction bases numbered 7, after V lost 0 bases and J lost 0 bases. CDR3 coding DNA: TGTGCCAGCAGCTTGGCAGGGACAGGCCCTATGAACACTGAAGCTTTCTTT. Its protein product is CASSLAGTGPMNTEAFF.

This chain links TRBV7-2 with TRBJ2-5; 9 bases align to TRBD1. The CDR3 spans 14 residues. The ends lost 6 bases at V and 5 bases at J; junction bases unmatched: 7. Per the germline V gene, CDR1 is SGHTA and CDR2 is FQGNSA. CDR3 region: CASSPQGASETQYF. The CDR3 DNA sequence: TGTGCCAGCAGTCCACAGGGGGCCAGTGAGACCCAGTACTTC.

This clone has more than one count but fewer than ten. The rearrangement uses TRBV5-6 and TRBJ1-1; D gene uncertain. V was trimmed by 0 bases and J by 0 bases, leaving 6 bases between them. This CDR3 comprises 14 residues. Germline CDR1 SGHDT, CDR2 YYEEEE. The CDR3 DNA reads TGTGCCAGCAGCTTGGGCAGTATGAACACTGAAGCTTTCTTT. Residues: CASSLGSMNTEAFF.

The chain couples TRBV6-1 to TRBJ1-1; D ambiguous. The germline CDR1 and CDR2 sequences are MNHNS and SASEGT. Trimming cost V 3 bases and J 5 bases, with 10 bases left between them. CDR3 length: 13 residues. CDR3 protein: CASSEVLATEAFF. In DNA form, the CDR3 reads TGTGCCAGCAGTGAGGTTCTCGCGACTGAAGCTTTCTTT.

This clone has a handful of counts. The chain joins TRBV29-1 to TRBJ1-2; no definite D call. The CDR3 is 11 residues long. V lost 6 bases and J lost 6, with 11 bases in between. Germline CDR1 and CDR2: SQVTM and ANQGSEA. CDR3 sequence reads: CSVLTSDGYTF. DNA of the CDR3: TGCAGCGTCCTCACGTCGGATGGCTACACCTTC.

This clone has just one count. A junction boundary mismatches the germline segment, possibly from a read error. The chain recombines TRBV2 with TRBJ1-2, with 7 bases matching TRBD1. This CDR3 has 15 residues. CDR1 is SNHLY, CDR2 FYNNEI, per germline. The CDR3 DNA sequence: TGTGCCAGCAGGGAAGATAGGACAGGACCCTATGGCTACACCTTC. It yields the protein CASREDRTGPYGYTF.

This clone was seen once. The rearrangement uses TRBV19 and TRBJ1-5; 7 nucleotides line up with TRBD1. Germline trimming cut 7 bases from V and 4 bases from J; bases unmatched to any gene: 13. The length of the CDR3 is 16 residues. Germline CDR1 and CDR2: LNHDA and SQIVND (reference sequence). DNA of the CDR3: TGTGCCAGTATGAACCAACAGGGGAGGTCGAATCAGCCCCAGCATTTT. Its protein product is CASMNQQGRSNQPQHF.

The V gene is TRBV2, the J gene TRBJ1-6; 9 bases agree with TRBD1. The CDR3 has 16 amino acids. Germline assignment: CDR1 SNHLY and CDR2 FYNNEI. V lost 7 bases, J lost 7 bases, and 11 bases stayed unmatched. The DNA for the CDR3 is TGTGCCAGCATGCCATTTGGAGGGACAGGGAATTCACCCCTCCACTTT. Its translation: CASMPFGGTGNSPLHF. Drawing the rest from reference TRBV2 and TRBJ1-6, the complete variable domain is EPEVTQTPSHQVTQMGQEVILRCVPISNHLYFYWYRQILGQKVEFLVSFYNNEISEKSEIFDDQFSVERPDGSNFTLKIRSTKLEDSAMYFCASMPFGGTGNSPLHFGNGTRLTVT.

This clone occurred once. The genes are TRBV14 and TRBJ1-2; D gene ambiguous. V lost 2 bases and J 8 bases, leaving 6 bases between the germline ends. The length of the CDR3 is 11 residues. Germline-derived CDR1 and CDR2 are SGHDN and FVKESK. CDR3 protein: CASSQSYGYTF. Here the CDR3 DNA reads TGTGCCAGCAGCCAATCGTACGGCTACACCTTC. The full variable domain, its missing parts supplied by reference TRBV14 and TRBJ1-2, is EAGVTQFPSHSVIEKGQTVTLRCDPISGHDNLYWYRRVMGKEIKFLLHFVKESKQDESGMPNNRFLAERTGGTYSTLKVQPAELEDSGVYFCASSQSYGYTFGSGTRLTVV.

The rearrangement links TRBV25-1 to TRBJ2-2; perhaps TRBD1 as D (6 bases). This CDR3 comprises 11 residues. Germline values: CDR1 MGHDK, CDR2 SYGVNS. V was clipped by 2 bases and J by 17 bases, with 12 bases between them. CDR3 residues: CASSEKDSLFF. CDR3 bases: TGTGCCAGCAGTGAAAAGGACAGCTTATTTTTT.

CDR3: CASGSTGGYEQYF. CDR3 DNA: TGTGCCAGCGGTTCTACGGGGGGATACGAGCAGTACTTC. The chain recombines TRBV27 with TRBJ2-7; 7 bases are shared with TRBD2. CDR1 and CDR2 from the germline V gene are MNHEY and SMNVEV (reference sequence). Trimming removed 8 bases from V and 4 bases from J; junction bases left unmatched: 8. CDR3 size: 13 residues.

The V call is TRBV19, the J call TRBJ1-3, with TRBD1 matching over 10 bases. The CDR3 has 13 amino acids. The germline V gene encodes CDR1 LNHDA and CDR2 SQIVND (reference sequence). Germline trimming cut 3 bases from V and 7 bases from J; bases unmatched to any gene: 0. The CDR3 sequence is CASSMDRGNTIYF. The CDR3 nucleotides are TGTGCCAGTAGTATGGACAGGGGGAACACCATATATTTT.

The rearrangement uses TRBV5-6 and TRBJ2-1; a possible D gene is TRBD2 (5 bases). The germline gives CDR1 SGHDT, CDR2 YYEEEE. The CDR3 consists of 13 residues. V was shortened by 5 bases and J by 10 bases, with 16 bases between the two germline ends. CDR3 in DNA: TGTGCCAGCAGTTTCATCAGAGGGCAGGAGCAGTTCTTC. Translating it yields CASSFIRGQEQFF. Variable domain in full (rest from reference TRBV5-6 and TRBJ2-1): DAGVTQSPTHLIKTRGQQVTLRCSPKSGHDTVSWYQQALGQGPQFIFQYYEEEERQRGNFPDRFSGHQFPNYSSELNVNALLLGDSALYLCASSFIRGQEQFFGPGTRLTVL.